Here is one TCR beta chain with its context. Its target is unknown. The data were obtained in a study of cytomegalovirus exposure and HLA in healthy donors. Sequencing used immunoSEQ multiplex PCR; TCRdb keeps in-frame clones, though not all of them. The table records under 250,000 clones, roughly 84% of them present only once. Study-wide results and limits: Cytomegalovirus association was assigned to more than 150 TCR beta chains. Most TCRs appeared rarely, but some public TCRs recurred in many donors. The classifier reportedly diagnosed cytomegalovirus status with high specificity and sensitivity.

Sample: PBMCs. The source of this sequence is a woman under 30 in good health and CMV-seropositive.

The CDR3 region is CASSYSRRVGTEAFF. CDR3 sequence (DNA): TGTGCCAGCAGTTACTCGAGGAGGGTGGGCACTGAAGCTTTCTTT. V gene TRBV6-5 combines with J gene TRBJ1-1; D remains unclear. V lost 0 bases and J 4 bases, leaving 12 bases between the germline ends. Germline V gives CDR1 MNHEY, CDR2 SVGAGI. CDR3 size: 15 residues.